This T cell receptor beta chain was recorded in a study of cytomegalovirus exposure and HLA in healthy donors. V was cut by 3 bases and J by 3 bases, with 18 bases left in between. CDR1 and CDR2 from the germline V gene are SGHNT and YYREEE (reference sequence). The CDR3 totals 16 residues. Repertoires were generated with immunoSEQ multiplex PCR, while TCRdb's copy carries only in-frame clones and drops some. The sample has 210,000 or so clones, around 90% seen once. The sequencing input was PBMCs. The chain couples TRBV5-4 to TRBJ1-2; possible D gene TRBD1, 5 bases. The receptor's source is a woman between 18 and 29 years old in good health and CMV-seronegative. For the CDR3, the DNA is TGTGCCAGCAGCTCACCAAGCTCAGGGTGGCACTATGGCTACACCTTC. Translating gives CASSSPSSGWHYGYTF.